This record looks at one TCR beta chain sequence and its context. As yet, its antigen is unknown. Sequencing was limited to surgery cases with top T cell transcript signatures in brain tissue. At least one anti-epileptic drug was given before surgery. Clones were read by immunoSEQ multiplex PCR, and TCRdb kept only the in-frame ones, dropping some. The sample yields about 8,000 clones, around 67% seen once. The CDR3 sequence is 13 residues long. In germline, CDR1 is SGDLS, CDR2 YYNGEE. J gave up 7 bases and V 3 bases, and 5 bases lay outside the gene matches. The data originate from a study of brain T cells in children with intractable seizures. Points from the study as a whole: Each case's top public CDR3 resembled known HCMV, EBV or influenza A CDR3s.

The receptor was isolated from a boy in the first two years of life with tuberous sclerosis and intractable seizures. Sequenced material: resected brain tissue, taken at surgery. The V call is TRBV9, the J call TRBJ2-3; 7 bases map to TRBD1. The CDR3 region is CASSDGDSYTQYF. The CDR3, as DNA: TGTGCCAGCAGCGACGGGGACAGTTATACGCAGTATTTT.